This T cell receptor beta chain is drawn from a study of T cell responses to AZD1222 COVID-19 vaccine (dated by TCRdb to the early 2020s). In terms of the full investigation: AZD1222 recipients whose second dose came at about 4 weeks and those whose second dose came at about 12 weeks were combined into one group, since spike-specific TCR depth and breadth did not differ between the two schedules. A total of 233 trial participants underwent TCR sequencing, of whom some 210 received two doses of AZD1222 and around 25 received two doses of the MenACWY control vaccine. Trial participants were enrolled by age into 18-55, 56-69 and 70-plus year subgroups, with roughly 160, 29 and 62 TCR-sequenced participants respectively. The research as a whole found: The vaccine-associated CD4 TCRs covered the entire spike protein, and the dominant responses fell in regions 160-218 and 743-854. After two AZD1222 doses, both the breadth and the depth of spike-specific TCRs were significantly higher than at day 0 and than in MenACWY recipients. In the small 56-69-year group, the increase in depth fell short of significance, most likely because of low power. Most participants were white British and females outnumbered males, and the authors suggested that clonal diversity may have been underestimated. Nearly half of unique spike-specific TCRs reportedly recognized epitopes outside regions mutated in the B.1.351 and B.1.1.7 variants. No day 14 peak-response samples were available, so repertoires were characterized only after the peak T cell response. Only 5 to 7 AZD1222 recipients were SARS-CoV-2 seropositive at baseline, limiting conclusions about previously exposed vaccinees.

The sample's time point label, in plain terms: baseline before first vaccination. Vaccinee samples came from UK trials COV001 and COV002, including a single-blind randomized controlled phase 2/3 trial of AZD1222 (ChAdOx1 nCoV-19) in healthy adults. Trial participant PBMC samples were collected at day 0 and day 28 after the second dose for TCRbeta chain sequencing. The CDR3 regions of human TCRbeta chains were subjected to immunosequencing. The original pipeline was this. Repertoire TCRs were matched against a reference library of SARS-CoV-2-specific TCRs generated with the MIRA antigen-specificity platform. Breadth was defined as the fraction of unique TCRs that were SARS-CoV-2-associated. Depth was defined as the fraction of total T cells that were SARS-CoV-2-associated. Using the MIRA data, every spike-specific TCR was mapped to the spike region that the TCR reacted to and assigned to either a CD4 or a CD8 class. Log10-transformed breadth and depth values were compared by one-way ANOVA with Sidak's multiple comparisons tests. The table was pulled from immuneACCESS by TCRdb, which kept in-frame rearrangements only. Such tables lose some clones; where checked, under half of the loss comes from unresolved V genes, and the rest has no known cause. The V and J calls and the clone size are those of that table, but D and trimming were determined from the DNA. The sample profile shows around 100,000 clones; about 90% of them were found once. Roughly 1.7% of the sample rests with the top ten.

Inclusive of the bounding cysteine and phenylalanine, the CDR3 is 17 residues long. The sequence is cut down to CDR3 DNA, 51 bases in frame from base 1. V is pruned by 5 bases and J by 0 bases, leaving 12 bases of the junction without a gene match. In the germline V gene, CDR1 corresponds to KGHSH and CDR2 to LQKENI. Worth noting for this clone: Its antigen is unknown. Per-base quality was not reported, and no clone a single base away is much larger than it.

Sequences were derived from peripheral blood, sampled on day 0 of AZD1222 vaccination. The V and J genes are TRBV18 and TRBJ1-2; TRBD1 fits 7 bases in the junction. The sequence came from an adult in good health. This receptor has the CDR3 CASSNNGMGQTNYGYTF. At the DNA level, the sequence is TGTGCCAGCTCAAACAACGGAATGGGACAGACTAACTATGGCTACACCTTC.